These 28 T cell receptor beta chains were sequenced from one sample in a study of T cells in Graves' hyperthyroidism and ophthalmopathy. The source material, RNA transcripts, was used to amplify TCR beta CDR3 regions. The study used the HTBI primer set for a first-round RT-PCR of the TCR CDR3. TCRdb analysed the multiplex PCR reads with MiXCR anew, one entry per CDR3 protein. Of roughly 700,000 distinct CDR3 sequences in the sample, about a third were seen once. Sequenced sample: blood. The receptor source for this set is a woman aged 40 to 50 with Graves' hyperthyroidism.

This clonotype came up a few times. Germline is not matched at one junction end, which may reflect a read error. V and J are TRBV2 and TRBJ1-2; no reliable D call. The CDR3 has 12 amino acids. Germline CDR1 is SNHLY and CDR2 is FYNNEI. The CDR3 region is CTSSPYQYGYTF. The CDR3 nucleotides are TGTACCAGCAGTCCTTACCAGTATGGCTACACCTTC.

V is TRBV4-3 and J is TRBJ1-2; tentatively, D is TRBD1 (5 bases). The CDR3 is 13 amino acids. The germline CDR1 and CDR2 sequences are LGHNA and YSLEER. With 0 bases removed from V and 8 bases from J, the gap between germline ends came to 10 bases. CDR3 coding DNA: TGCGCCAGCAGCCAAGAGGGGGTCTGGGGCTACACCTTC. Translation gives CASSQEGVWGYTF.

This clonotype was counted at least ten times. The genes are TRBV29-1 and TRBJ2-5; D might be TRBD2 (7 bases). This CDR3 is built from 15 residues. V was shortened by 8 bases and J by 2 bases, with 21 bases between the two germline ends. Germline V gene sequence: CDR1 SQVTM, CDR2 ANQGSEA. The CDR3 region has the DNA TGCAGCTATCGCGGGGGAGGGGGGCAACAAGAGACCCAGTACTTC. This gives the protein CSYRGGGGQQETQYF.

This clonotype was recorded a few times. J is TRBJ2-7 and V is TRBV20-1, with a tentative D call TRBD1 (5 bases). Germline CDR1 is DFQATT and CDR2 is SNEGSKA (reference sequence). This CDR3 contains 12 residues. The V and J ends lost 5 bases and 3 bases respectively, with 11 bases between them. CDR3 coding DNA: TGCAGTGCTCAGGGCCGCGACTACGAGCAGTACTTC. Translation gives CSAQGRDYEQYF.

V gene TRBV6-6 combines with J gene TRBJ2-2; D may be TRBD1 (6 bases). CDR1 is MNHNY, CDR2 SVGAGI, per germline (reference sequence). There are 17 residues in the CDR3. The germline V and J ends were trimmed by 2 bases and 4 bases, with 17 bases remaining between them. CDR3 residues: CASSYGMGQGPTGELFF. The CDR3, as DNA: TGTGCCAGCAGTTACGGGATGGGTCAGGGGCCCACCGGGGAGCTGTTTTTT.

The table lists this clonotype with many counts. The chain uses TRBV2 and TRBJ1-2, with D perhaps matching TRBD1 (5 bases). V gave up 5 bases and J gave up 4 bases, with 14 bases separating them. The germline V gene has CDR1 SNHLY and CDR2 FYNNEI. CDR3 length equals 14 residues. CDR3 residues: CASSPWTMPYGYTF. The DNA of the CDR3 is TGTGCCAGCAGTCCGTGGACAATGCCCTATGGCTACACCTTC.

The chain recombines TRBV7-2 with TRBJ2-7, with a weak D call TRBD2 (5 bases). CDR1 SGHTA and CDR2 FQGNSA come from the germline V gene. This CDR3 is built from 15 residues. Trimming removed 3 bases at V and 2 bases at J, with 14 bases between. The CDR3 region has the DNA TGTGCCAGCAGCTTTTTCGAGGGAGACCCCTACGAGCAGTACTTC. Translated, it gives CASSFFEGDPYEQYF.

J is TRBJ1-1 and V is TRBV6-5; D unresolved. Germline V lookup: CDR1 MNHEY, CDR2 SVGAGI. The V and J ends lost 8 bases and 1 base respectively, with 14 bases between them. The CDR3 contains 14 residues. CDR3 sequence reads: CASRIFGRNTEAFF. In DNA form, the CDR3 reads TGTGCCAGCCGGATATTCGGTAGGAACACTGAAGCTTTCTTT.

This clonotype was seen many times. The CDR3 reads CASSPRTATGANVLTF. DNA of the CDR3: TGTGCCAGCAGCCCCAGGACAGCTACTGGGGCCAACGTCCTGACTTTC. This chain joins TRBV7-2 and TRBJ2-6; D may be TRBD1 (6 bases). The germline CDR1 and CDR2 sequences are SGHTA and FQGNSA. V was clipped by 5 bases and J by 2 bases, with 13 bases between them. The CDR3 length is 16 residues.

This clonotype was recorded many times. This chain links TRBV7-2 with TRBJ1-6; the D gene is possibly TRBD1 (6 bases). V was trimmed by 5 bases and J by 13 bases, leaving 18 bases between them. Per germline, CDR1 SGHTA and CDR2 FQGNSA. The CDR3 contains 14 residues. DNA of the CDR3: TGTGCCAGCAGCCAGACAGGCGCCCCCGCGCCCCTCCACTTT. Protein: CASSQTGAPAPLHF. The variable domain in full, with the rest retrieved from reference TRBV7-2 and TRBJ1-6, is GAGVSQSPSNKVTEKGKDVELRCDPISGHTALYWYRQSLGQGLEFLIYFQGNSAPDKSGLPSDRFSAERTGGSVSTLTIQRTQQEDSAVYLCASSQTGAPAPLHFGNGTRLTVT.

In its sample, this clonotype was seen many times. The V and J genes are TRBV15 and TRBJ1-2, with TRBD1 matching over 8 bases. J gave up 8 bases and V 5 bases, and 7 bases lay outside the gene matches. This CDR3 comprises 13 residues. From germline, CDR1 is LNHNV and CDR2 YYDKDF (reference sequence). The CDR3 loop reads CATSPWTGKGYTF. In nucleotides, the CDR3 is TGTGCCACCAGCCCCTGGACAGGGAAGGGCTACACCTTC. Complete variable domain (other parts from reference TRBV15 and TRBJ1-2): DAMVIQNPRYQVTQFGKPVTLSCSQTLNHNVMYWYQQKSSQAPKLLFHYYDKDFNNEADTPDNFQSRRPNTSFCFLDIRSPGLGDTAMYLCATSPWTGKGYTFGSGTRLTVV.

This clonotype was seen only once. The CDR3, as DNA: TGTGCCAGCAGCTACAAGACAGCGAGCGCCTCTTCAACTAATGAAAAACTGTTTTTT. It specifies CASSYKTASASSTNEKLFF. The chain couples TRBV12-3 or TRBV12-4 to TRBJ1-4; possible D gene TRBD1, 5 bases. This CDR3 has 19 amino acids. Trimming left V 6 bases short and J 0 bases short, with 23 bases between.

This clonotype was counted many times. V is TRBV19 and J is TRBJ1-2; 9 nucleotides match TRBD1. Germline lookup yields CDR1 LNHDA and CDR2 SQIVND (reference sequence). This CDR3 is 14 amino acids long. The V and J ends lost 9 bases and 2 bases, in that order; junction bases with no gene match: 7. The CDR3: CASSPGQGNYGYTF. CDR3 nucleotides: TGTGCCAGCAGCCCAGGACAGGGGAACTATGGCTACACCTTC.

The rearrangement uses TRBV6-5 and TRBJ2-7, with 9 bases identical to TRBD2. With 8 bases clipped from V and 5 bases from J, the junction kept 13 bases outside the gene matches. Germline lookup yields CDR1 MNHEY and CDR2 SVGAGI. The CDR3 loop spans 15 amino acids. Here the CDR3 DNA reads TGTGCCAGCGTTAAGGGACTAGCAGCGGGGGACGAGCAGTACTTC. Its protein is CASVKGLAAGDEQYF.

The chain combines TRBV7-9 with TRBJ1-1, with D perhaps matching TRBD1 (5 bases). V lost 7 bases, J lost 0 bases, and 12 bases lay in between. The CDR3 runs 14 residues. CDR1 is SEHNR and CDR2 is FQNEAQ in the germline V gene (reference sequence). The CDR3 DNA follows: TGTGCCAGCATAGGGACTTCCTTGAACACTGAAGCTTTCTTT. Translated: CASIGTSLNTEAFF.

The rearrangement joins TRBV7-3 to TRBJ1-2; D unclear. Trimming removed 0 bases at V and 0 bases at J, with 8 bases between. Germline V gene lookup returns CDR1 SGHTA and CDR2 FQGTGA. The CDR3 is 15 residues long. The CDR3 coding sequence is TGTGCCAGCAGCTTAACAGGGCCCACTAACTATGGCTACACCTTC. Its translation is CASSLTGPTNYGYTF.

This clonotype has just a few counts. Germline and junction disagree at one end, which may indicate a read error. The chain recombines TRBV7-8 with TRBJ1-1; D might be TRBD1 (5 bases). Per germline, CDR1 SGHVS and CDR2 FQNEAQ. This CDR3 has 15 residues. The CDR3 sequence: CASSQDRWGNREAFF. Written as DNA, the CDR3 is TGCGCCAGCAGCCAAGATCGTTGGGGGAACAGAGAAGCTTTCTTT.

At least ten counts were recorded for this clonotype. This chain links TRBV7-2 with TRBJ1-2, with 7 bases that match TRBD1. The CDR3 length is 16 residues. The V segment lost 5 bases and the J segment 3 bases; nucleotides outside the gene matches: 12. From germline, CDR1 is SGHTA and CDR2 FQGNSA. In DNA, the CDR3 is TGTGCCAGCAGCCTAAAACCCGGGACAGTACACTATGGCTACACCTTC. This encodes CASSLKPGTVHYGYTF.

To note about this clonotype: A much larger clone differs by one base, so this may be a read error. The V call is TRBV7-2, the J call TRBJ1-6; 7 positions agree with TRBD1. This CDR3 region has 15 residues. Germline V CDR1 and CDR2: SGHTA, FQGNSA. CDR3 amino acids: CASSPTGVLVSPPHF. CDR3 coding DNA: TGTGCCAGCAGCCCAACAGGGGTCCTGGTTTCACCCCCCCACTTT.

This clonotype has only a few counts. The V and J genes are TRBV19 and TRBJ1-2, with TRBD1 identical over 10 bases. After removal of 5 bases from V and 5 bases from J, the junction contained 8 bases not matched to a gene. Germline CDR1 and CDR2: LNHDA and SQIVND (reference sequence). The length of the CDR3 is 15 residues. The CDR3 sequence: CASSFTGTGVYGYTF. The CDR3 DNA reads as TGTGCCAGTAGTTTTACCGGGACAGGGGTATATGGCTACACCTTC.

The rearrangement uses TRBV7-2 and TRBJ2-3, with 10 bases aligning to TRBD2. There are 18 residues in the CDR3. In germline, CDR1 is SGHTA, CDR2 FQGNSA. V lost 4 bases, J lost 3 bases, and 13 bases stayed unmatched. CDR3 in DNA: TGTGCCAGCAGCTCCGCCCCGGGTAGCGGGGGGCCGACAGATACGCAGTATTTT. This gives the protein CASSSAPGSGGPTDTQYF.

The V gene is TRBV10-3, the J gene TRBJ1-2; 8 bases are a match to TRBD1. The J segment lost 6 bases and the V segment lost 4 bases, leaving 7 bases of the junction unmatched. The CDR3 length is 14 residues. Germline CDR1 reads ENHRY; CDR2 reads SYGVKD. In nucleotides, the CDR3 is TGTGCCATCAGTGGGTTTTCAGGGGGCGATGGCTACACCTTC. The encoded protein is CAISGFSGGDGYTF.

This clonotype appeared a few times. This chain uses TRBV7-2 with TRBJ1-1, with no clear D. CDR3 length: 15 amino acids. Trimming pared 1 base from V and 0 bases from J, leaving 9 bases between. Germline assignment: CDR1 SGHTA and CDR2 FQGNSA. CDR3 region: CASSLELGVNTEAFF. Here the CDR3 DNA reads TGTGCCAGCAGCTTAGAGCTCGGTGTGAACACTGAAGCTTTCTTT.

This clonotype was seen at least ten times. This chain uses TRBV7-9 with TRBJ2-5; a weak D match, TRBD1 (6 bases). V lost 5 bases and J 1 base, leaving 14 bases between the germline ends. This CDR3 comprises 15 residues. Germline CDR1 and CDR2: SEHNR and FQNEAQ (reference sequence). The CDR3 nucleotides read TGTGCCAGCAGCGTAGGGGGACGGATCCAAGAGACCCAGTACTTC. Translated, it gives CASSVGGRIQETQYF. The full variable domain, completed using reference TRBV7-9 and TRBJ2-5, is DTGVSQNPRHKITKRGQNVTFRCDPISEHNRLYWYRQTLGQGPEFLTYFQNEAQLEKSRLLSDRFSAERPKGSFSTLEIQRTEQGDSAMYLCASSVGGRIQETQYFGPGTRLLVL.

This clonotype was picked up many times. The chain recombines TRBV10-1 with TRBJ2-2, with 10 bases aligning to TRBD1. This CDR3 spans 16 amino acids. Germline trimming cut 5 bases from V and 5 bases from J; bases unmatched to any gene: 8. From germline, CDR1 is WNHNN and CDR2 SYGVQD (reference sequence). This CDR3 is CASSRVEDRGTGELFF. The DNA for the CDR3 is TGCGCCAGCAGTCGCGTTGAGGACAGGGGGACCGGGGAGCTGTTTTTT.

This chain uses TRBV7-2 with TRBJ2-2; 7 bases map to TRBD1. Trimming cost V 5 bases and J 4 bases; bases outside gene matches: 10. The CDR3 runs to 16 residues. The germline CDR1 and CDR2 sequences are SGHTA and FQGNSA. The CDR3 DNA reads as TGTGCCAGCAGCACGATCGGGCCAGGGGGCACCGGGGAGCTGTTTTTT. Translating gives CASSTIGPGGTGELFF.

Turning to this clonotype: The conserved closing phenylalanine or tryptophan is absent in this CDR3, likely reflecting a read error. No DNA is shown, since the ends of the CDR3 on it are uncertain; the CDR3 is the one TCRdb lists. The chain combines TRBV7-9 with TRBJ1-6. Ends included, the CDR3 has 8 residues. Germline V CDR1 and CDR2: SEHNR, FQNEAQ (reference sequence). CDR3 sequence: CASSHGPL.

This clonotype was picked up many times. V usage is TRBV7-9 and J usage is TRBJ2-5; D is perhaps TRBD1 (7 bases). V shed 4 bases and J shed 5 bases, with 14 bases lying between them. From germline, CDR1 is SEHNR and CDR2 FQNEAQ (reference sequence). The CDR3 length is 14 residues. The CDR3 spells CASSSTGRLETQYF. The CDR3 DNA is TGTGCCAGCAGCTCGACAGGGAGGTTGGAGACCCAGTACTTC.